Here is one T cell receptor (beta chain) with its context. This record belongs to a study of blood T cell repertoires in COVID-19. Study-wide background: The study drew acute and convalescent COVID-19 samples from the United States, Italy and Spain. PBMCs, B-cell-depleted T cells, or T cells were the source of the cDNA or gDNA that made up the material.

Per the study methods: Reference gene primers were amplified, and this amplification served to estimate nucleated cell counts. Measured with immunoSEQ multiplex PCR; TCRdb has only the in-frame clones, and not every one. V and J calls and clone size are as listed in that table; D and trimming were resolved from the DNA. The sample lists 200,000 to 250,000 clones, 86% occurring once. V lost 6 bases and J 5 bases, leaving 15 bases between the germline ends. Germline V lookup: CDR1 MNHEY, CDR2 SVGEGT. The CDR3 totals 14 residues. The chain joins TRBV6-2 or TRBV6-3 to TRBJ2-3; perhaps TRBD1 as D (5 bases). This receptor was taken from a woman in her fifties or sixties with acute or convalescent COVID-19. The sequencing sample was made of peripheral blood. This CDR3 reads CASSAVRRVDTQYF. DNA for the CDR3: TGTGCCAGCAGCGCGGTCCGCAGGGTAGATACGCAGTATTTT.